These 27 T cell receptor beta chains originate from one sample sequenced in a study of cytomegalovirus exposure and HLA in healthy donors. The PCR used 60 Vbeta and 13 Jbeta primers. Only in-frame clones appear in the TCRdb table, and some are missing; sequencing was by immunoSEQ multiplex PCR. The table includes about 160,000 clones, around 85% detected once. The sample taken for sequencing was PBMCs. All receptors come from a middle-aged man in good health and CMV-seropositive.

The CDR3 nucleotides are TGTGCCAGCAGCCTACGAGGGGGCTATAACGAGCAGTACTTC. Its protein is CASSLRGGYNEQYF. The chain uses TRBV7-2 and TRBJ2-7, with 7 bases lining up with TRBD1. CDR1 and CDR2 from the germline V gene are SGHTA and FQGNSA. The CDR3 totals 14 residues. V gave up 5 bases and J gave up 5 bases; unmatched junction bases: 9.

This chain links TRBV5-4 with TRBJ1-2; no definite D call. Trimming cost V 4 bases and J 8 bases, with 15 bases left between them. In germline, CDR1 is SGHNT, CDR2 YYREEE (reference sequence). CDR3 length: 13 amino acids. This CDR3 reads CASSPGEANGYTF. DNA of the CDR3: TGTGCCAGCAGCCCCGGGGAAGCTAACGGCTACACCTTC.

The genes are TRBV28 and TRBJ1-4; D not resolved. Trimming stripped 3 bases from V and 8 bases from J, with 13 bases between. Germline assignment: CDR1 MDHEN and CDR2 SYDVKM. The CDR3 runs 14 residues. As DNA, the CDR3 is TGTGCCAGCAGTTTGGGGTTCTGGAGGGAAAAACTGTTTTTT. Residues: CASSLGFWREKLFF. Using reference TRBV28 and TRBJ1-4 for the parts outside the CDR3, the full variable domain is DVKVTQSSRYLVKRTGEKVFLECVQDMDHENMFWYRQDPGLGLRLIYFSYDVKMKEKGDIPEGYSVSREKKERFSLILESASTNQTSMYLCASSLGFWREKLFFGSGTQLSVL.

The V gene is TRBV7-2, the J gene TRBJ2-7; D is possibly TRBD2 (7 bases). The CDR3 runs to 15 residues. Per the germline V gene, CDR1 is SGHTA and CDR2 is FQGNSA. V lost 5 bases and J lost 5, with 19 bases in between. CDR3 sequence: CASSPWGGRPHEQYF. DNA of the CDR3: TGTGCCAGCAGCCCATGGGGGGGGCGTCCCCACGAGCAGTACTTC.

The V gene is TRBV27, the J gene TRBJ2-5, with 11 positions matching TRBD2. Trimming cost V 3 bases and J 5 bases; bases outside gene matches: 5. This CDR3 is built from 15 residues. The germline V gene encodes CDR1 MNHEY and CDR2 SMNVEV (reference sequence). CDR3 protein: CASSLSTSGVETQYF. The CDR3, as DNA: TGTGCCAGCAGTTTGTCGACTAGCGGGGTTGAGACCCAGTACTTC.

This chain links TRBV7-9 with TRBJ2-2; 10 positions match TRBD2. Losses at the gene ends were 2 bases for V and 4 bases for J; bases not matched to a gene: 4. Looked up from germline, CDR1 is SEHNR and CDR2 is FQNEAQ (reference sequence). CDR3 length: 16 amino acids. The CDR3 here is CASSLPSGRVTGELFF. The CDR3, as DNA: TGTGCCAGCAGCTTACCGAGCGGGAGGGTCACCGGGGAGCTGTTTTTT.

This clone occurred once. The V call is TRBV18, the J call TRBJ2-2; a weak D match, TRBD1 (6 bases). The CDR3 spans 14 residues. Germline loops: CDR1 KGHSH, CDR2 LQKENI. V lost 6 bases and J 2 bases, leaving 10 bases between the germline ends. The CDR3 DNA reads TGTGCCAGCTCCGGACAGCTTAACACCGGGGAGCTGTTTTTT. This gives the protein CASSGQLNTGELFF.

The chain joins TRBV5-1 to TRBJ1-5, with a tentative D call TRBD1 (5 bases). The CDR3 totals 15 residues. Trimming removed 0 bases from V and 4 bases from J, with 11 bases in between. CDR1 and CDR2 from the germline V gene are SGHRS and YFSETQ. CDR3 sequence (DNA): TGCGCCAGCAGCTTGGTTCCCGGGGGGAATCAGCCCCAGCATTTT. As protein: CASSLVPGGNQPQHF.

V gene TRBV5-4 combines with J gene TRBJ1-4, with D possibly being TRBD1 (5 bases). CDR1 SGHNT and CDR2 YYREEE come from the germline V gene (reference sequence). The V end lost 4 bases, the J end lost 4 bases, and 14 bases lay between the germline ends. The CDR3 has 15 amino acids. The CDR3 DNA reads as TGTGCCAGCAGCACGAGGACAAGACGTAATGAAAAACTGTTTTTT. This sequence encodes CASSTRTRRNEKLFF.

V gene TRBV5-1 combines with J gene TRBJ2-7, with 7 bases fitting TRBD1. Looked up from germline, CDR1 is SGHRS and CDR2 is YFSETQ. The CDR3 is 14 residues long. After removal of 2 bases from V and 2 bases from J, the junction contained 4 bases not matched to a gene. The CDR3 reads CASSLSGGTYEQYF. CDR3 nucleotide sequence: TGCGCCAGCAGCTTATCAGGGGGAACCTACGAGCAGTACTTC.

The chain carries TRBV4-3 and TRBJ2-5; 7 nucleotides line up with TRBD2. After removal of 4 bases from V and 1 base from J, the junction contained 9 bases not matched to a gene. Germline loops: CDR1 LGHNA, CDR2 YSLEER. CDR3 length: 16 amino acids. CDR3 region: CASSPLFGGSQETQYF. Here the CDR3 DNA reads TGCGCCAGCAGCCCCCTATTTGGCGGGAGCCAAGAGACCCAGTACTTC.

The chain joins TRBV5-4 to TRBJ2-5; D uncertain. With 4 bases removed from V and 4 bases from J, the gap between germline ends came to 14 bases. Germline CDR1 and CDR2: SGHNT and YYREEE (reference sequence). There are 14 residues in the CDR3. CDR3 region: CASSPAIRGETQYF. CDR3 bases: TGTGCCAGCAGCCCCGCGATCCGAGGAGAGACCCAGTACTTC.

This clone was recorded a few times. The rearrangement joins TRBV11-2 to TRBJ2-1; D gene uncertain. Germline CDR1 and CDR2: SGHAT and FQNNGV. The ends were cut back, 5 bases at V and 9 bases at J, with 8 bases in the middle. The CDR3 is 11 amino acids. The CDR3 nucleotides are TGTGCCAGCAGCAGATCGGGTGAGCAGTTCTTC. This gives the protein CASSRSGEQFF.

This chain connects TRBV28 to TRBJ1-4, with TRBD1 matching 10 bases. V shed 10 bases, J shed 0 bases, and the junction held 11 bases outside the gene matches. This CDR3 contains 17 residues. The germline V gene encodes CDR1 MDHEN and CDR2 SYDVKM. This CDR3 reads CATGTGAFRTTNEKLFF. The CDR3 DNA is TGTGCCACCGGGACAGGGGCCTTTCGAACAACTAATGAAAAACTGTTTTTT.

J is TRBJ2-5 and V is TRBV5-1; 10 bases fit TRBD2. V shed 2 bases, J shed 3 bases, and the junction held 10 bases outside the gene matches. Germline CDR1 reads SGHRS; CDR2 reads YFSETQ. CDR3 size: 17 residues. CDR3 nucleotides: TGCGCCAGCAGCTTTGGCCTAGCGGGAGTATGGGAAGAGACCCAGTACTTC. Translated: CASSFGLAGVWEETQYF.

The V call is TRBV18, the J call TRBJ2-2; weak D call: TRBD1 (5 bases). The germline V gene has CDR1 KGHSH and CDR2 LQKENI. V was shortened by 3 bases and J by 7 bases, with 15 bases between the two germline ends. CDR3 length equals 15 residues. CDR3 protein: CASSPQGVVDGELFF. CDR3 bases: TGTGCCAGCTCACCGCAAGGGGTCGTAGACGGGGAGCTGTTTTTT.

The J gene is TRBJ1-6, the V gene TRBV10-3; 7 bases fit TRBD1. CDR3 length: 13 residues. Germline trimming cut 8 bases from V and 7 bases from J; bases unmatched to any gene: 5. Germline CDR1 is ENHRY and CDR2 is SYGVKD. The DNA for the CDR3 is TGTGCCATCGGCGGGACAGTGAATTCACCCCTCCACTTT. It specifies CAIGGTVNSPLHF.

The V gene is TRBV6-5, the J gene TRBJ1-1; 8 bases map to TRBD1. Germline assignment: CDR1 MNHEY and CDR2 SVGAGI. The CDR3 totals 14 residues. J gave up 4 bases and V 7 bases, and 8 bases lay outside the gene matches. In DNA, the CDR3 is TGTGCCAGCAAACCAGGGGGCGCGGGCACTGAAGCTTTCTTT. It codes for CASKPGGAGTEAFF.

This chain uses TRBV4-3 with TRBJ2-1; 7 bases match TRBD2. Trimming cost V 0 bases and J 9 bases; bases outside gene matches: 5. Germline values: CDR1 LGHNA, CDR2 YSLEER. This CDR3 has 14 residues. DNA for the CDR3: TGCGCCAGCAGCCAAGAGGGACTATCCACTGAGCAGTTCTTC. It encodes CASSQEGLSTEQFF.

This rearrangement joins TRBV5-4 to TRBJ2-3, with D tentatively TRBD2 (6 bases). From germline, CDR1 is SGHNT and CDR2 YYREEE (reference sequence). This CDR3 region has 15 residues. The germline V and J ends were trimmed by 2 bases and 2 bases, with 12 bases remaining between them. For the CDR3, the DNA is TGTGCCAGCAGCTTCGGAGGGCTCACCACAGATACGCAGTATTTT. It encodes CASSFGGLTTDTQYF.

The gene calls are TRBV7-8 and TRBJ2-7, with 7 nucleotides matching TRBD2. This CDR3 spans 13 amino acids. CDR1 SGHVS and CDR2 FQNEAQ come from the germline V gene. With 7 bases clipped from V and 1 base from J, the junction kept 4 bases outside the gene matches. The CDR3 nucleotides are TGTGCCAGCACCGGGGGGAGTTCCTACGAGCAGTACTTC. This sequence encodes CASTGGSSYEQYF. The variable domain in full, completed from reference TRBV7-8 and TRBJ2-7, reads GAGVSQSPRYKVAKRGQDVALRCDPISGHVSLFWYQQALGQGPEFLTYFQNEAQLDKSGLPSDRFFAERPEGSVSTLKIQRTQQEDSAVYLCASTGGSSYEQYFGPGTRLTVT.

CDR3 in amino acids: CASSRAGGSYEQYF. Here the CDR3 DNA reads TGTGCCAGTAGTAGGGCGGGCGGCTCCTACGAGCAGTACTTC. The rearrangement uses TRBV19 and TRBJ2-7, with D maybe TRBD2 (5 bases). V was pared by 4 bases and J by 0 bases, with 10 bases between. Germline V CDR1 and CDR2: LNHDA, SQIVND (reference sequence). This CDR3 is built from 14 residues.

The chain carries TRBV7-8 and TRBJ1-1; 7 bases agree with TRBD1. The CDR3 spans 15 residues. V was pared by 2 bases and J by 2 bases, with 5 bases of the junction left unmatched. The germline CDR1 and CDR2 sequences are SGHVS and FQNEAQ. CDR3 bases: TGTGCCAGCAGCTTAAGACAGGGAAGAAACACTGAAGCTTTCTTT. It yields the protein CASSLRQGRNTEAFF.

The genes are TRBV5-4 and TRBJ1-1; 7 bases line up with TRBD1. J was trimmed by 3 bases and V by 4 bases; bases with no gene match: 6. There are 14 residues in the CDR3. CDR1 SGHNT and CDR2 YYREEE come from the germline V gene (reference sequence). CDR3 in amino acids: CASSTFTGDTEAFF. CDR3 DNA: TGTGCCAGCAGCACCTTTACAGGGGACACTGAAGCTTTCTTT. The full variable domain, completed using reference TRBV5-4 and TRBJ1-1, is ETGVTQSPTHLIKTRGQQVTLRCSSQSGHNTVSWYQQALGQGPQFIFQYYREEENGRGNFPPRFSGLQFPNYSSELNVNALELDDSALYLCASSTFTGDTEAFFGQGTRLTVV.

This sequence joins TRBV7-2 and TRBJ1-2, with 7 bases that match TRBD1. Losses at the gene ends were 4 bases for V and 8 bases for J; bases not matched to a gene: 10. Germline V CDR1 and CDR2: SGHTA, FQGNSA. The CDR3 loop spans 14 amino acids. In DNA, the CDR3 is TGTGCCAGCAGCTACGCCGAGGGGGCGAGGGGCTACACCTTC. Translating it yields CASSYAEGARGYTF. Full variable domain (outside the CDR3, taken from reference TRBV7-2 and TRBJ1-2): GAGVSQSPSNKVTEKGKDVELRCDPISGHTALYWYRQSLGQGLEFLIYFQGNSAPDKSGLPSDRFSAERTGGSVSTLTIQRTQQEDSAVYLCASSYAEGARGYTFGSGTRLTVV.

The DNA of the CDR3 is TGTGCCAGCAGCCGCCGGACTAGCGACTACACAGATACGCAGTATTTT. It encodes CASSRRTSDYTDTQYF. V and J are TRBV11-2 and TRBJ2-3, with TRBD2 matching over 9 bases. Germline V gene data show CDR1 as SGHAT and CDR2 as FQNNGV. Germline trimming cut 5 bases from V and 2 bases from J; bases unmatched to any gene: 8. This CDR3 comprises 16 residues.

V is TRBV7-2 and J is TRBJ2-1; TRBD2 matches at 9 bases. The V gene's germline CDR1 is SGHTA and CDR2 FQGNSA. The CDR3 is 16 amino acids. J lost 5 bases, V lost 4 bases, and 9 bases had no gene match. Here the CDR3 DNA reads TGTGCCAGCAGCTCCAGGGTTAGCGGGGGAAACAATGAGCAGTTCTTC. As protein: CASSSRVSGGNNEQFF.